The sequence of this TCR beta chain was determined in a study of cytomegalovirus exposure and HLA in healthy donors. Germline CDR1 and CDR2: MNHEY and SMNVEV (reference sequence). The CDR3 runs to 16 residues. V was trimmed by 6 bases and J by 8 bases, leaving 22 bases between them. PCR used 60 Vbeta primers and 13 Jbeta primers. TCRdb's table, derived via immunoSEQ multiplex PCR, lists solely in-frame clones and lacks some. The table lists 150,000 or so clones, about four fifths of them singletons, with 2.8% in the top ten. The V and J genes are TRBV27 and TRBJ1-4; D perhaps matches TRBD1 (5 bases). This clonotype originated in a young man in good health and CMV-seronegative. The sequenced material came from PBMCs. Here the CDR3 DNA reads TGTGCCAGCAGCCCAAGTTGGTCGACAGTTAGGGAAAAACTGTTTTTT. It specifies CASSPSWSTVREKLFF.